This T cell receptor (beta chain) was recovered during a study of early T cells in non-severe SARS-CoV-2 infection. Whole-study context: Chains from this unsorted whole-blood bulk RNA could not be paired.

The CDR3 extends over 16 amino acids. In germline, CDR1 is SGHDT, CDR2 YYEEEE. Trimming cost V 4 bases and J 6 bases; bases outside gene matches: 13. This clonotype was observed a few times. TCRdb redid the calling of the 5' RACE reads with MiXCR, one entry per CDR3 protein. This table has 35,000 to 45,000 distinct CDR3 sequences, about 6.5% appearing once. The chain combines TRBV5-6 with TRBJ2-7, with TRBD1 matching 10 bases. The receptor comes from an adult who was a healthcare worker with PCR-confirmed SARS-CoV-2 infection or an uninfected control (not recorded which). The source material was whole blood, sampled at baseline. Here the CDR3 reads CASSPSLGTGVREQYF. The CDR3 DNA reads TGTGCCAGCAGCCCCAGTCTTGGGACAGGGGTTCGCGAGCAGTACTTC. Using reference TRBV5-6 and TRBJ2-7 for the parts outside the CDR3, the full variable domain is DAGVTQSPTHLIKTRGQQVTLRCSPKSGHDTVSWYQQALGQGPQFIFQYYEEEERQRGNFPDRFSGHQFPNYSSELNVNALLLGDSALYLCASSPSLGTGVREQYFGPGTRLTVT.